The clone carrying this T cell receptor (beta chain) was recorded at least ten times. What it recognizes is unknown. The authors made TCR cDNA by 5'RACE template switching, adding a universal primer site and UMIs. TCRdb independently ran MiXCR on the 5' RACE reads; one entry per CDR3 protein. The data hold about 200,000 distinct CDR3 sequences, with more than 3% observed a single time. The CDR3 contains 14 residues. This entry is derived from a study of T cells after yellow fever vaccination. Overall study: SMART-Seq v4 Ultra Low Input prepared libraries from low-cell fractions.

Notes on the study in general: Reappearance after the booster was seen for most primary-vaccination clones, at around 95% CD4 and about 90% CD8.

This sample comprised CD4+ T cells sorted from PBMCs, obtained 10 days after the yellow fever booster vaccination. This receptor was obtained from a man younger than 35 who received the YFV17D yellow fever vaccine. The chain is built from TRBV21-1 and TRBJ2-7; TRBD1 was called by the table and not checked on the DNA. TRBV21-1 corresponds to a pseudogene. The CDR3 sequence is CASSKRDSSYEQYV. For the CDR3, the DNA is TGTGCCAGCAGCAAAAGGGACAGCTCCTACGAGCAGTACGTC.